The rows below give T cell receptor beta chains drawn from one sample of a study of blood T cell repertoires in COVID-19. The repertoire was sequenced with immunoSEQ multiplex PCR; TCRdb's copy has only in-frame clones and lacks some. The data show about 170,000 clones, approximately 88% seen once. The sequenced sample consisted of peripheral blood. All receptors derive from a woman older than 75 with active or convalescent COVID-19. The CDR3 runs from the conserved cysteine through the conserved F or W. A D gene is named only where the DNA matches it firmly. Clone size is given for some rows only: seen once, a few or many times, or a class if the clone is expanded.

>TRBJ1-1|TRBV27|.|TRBD1
TGTGCCAGCAGTTTATATGTAGGGGGCCAGGACACTGAAGCTTTCTTT
CASSLYVGGQDTEAFF
>TRBJ2-2|TRBV7-3|.|TRBD1
TGTGCCAGCAGCAGGACAGGGGAGACCGGGGAGCTGTTTTTT
CASSRTGETGELFF
>TRBJ2-5|TRBV24-1|.|.
TGTGCCACCAGTGAGCGGGGTAGGGAGACCCAGTACTTC
CATSERGRETQYF
>TRBJ2-1|TRBV19|.|TRBD2
TGTGCCAGTAGTAGGACTAGCGGGGTGATCAATGAGCAGTTCTTC
CASSRTSGVINEQFF
>TRBJ2-1|TRBV10-3|.|.
TGTGCCATCAGTGAGTCAACGGGGATTAATGAGCAGTTCTTC
CAISESTGINEQFF
>TRBJ1-1|TRBV20-1|.|.
TGCAGTGCTCGTGGACAGTTTGGTGAAGCTTTCTTT
CSARGQFGEAFF
>TRBJ1-2|TRBV12-3/TRBV12-4|.|.
TGTGCCAGCAGACCGACAGCAAACTATGGCTACACCTTC
CASRPTANYGYTF
>TRBJ1-3|TRBV20-1|.|TRBD1
TGCAGTGCTAGTGACAGGGGGTTTGGAAACACCATATATTTT
CSASDRGFGNTIYF
>TRBJ1-2|TRBV2|.|TRBD1
TGTGCCAGCAGTGAAGGGCAGGGGGCAGGTCAGAGCTACACCTTC
CASSEGQGAGQSYTF
>TRBJ2-2|TRBV7-9|.|.
TGTGCCAGCGCCGGGGGCGGGAGGAACACCGGGGAGCTGTTTTTT
CASAGGGRNTGELFF
>TRBJ2-2|TRBV5-1|.|TRBD1
TGCGCCAGCTACAGGACAGGGAACACCGGGGAGCTGTTTTTT
CASYRTGNTGELFF
>TRBJ1-2|TRBV12-3/TRBV12-4|.|.
TGTGCCAGCAGTTTTGATAGCGCTGGCCGCAAAACATTC
CASSFDSAGRKTF
>TRBJ2-4|TRBV4-1|.|TRBD2
TGCGCCAGCAGCCACATAGGCCGGGGGGGGGACATTCAGTACTTC
CASSHIGRGGDIQYF
>TRBJ2-2|TRBV18|.|TRBD1
TGTGCCAGCTCACCAGGCGCTAGGGGACAGGGCGATCCCGGGGAGCTGTTTTTT
CASSPGARGQGDPGELFF
>TRBJ2-3|TRBV24-1|.|TRBD1
TGTGCCACCCAGGGGGGCACAGATACGCAGTATTTT
CATQGGTDTQYF
>TRBJ2-7|TRBV10-1|.|.
TGCGCCAGCGGGACTTCCAAACACGAGCAGTACTTC
CASGTSKHEQYF
>TRBJ1-2|TRBV25-1|.|.
TGTGCCAGCAGTGTAGGGGGTGGTACGTCTGTGGGCTATGGCTACACCTTC
CASSVGGGTSVGYGYTF
>TRBJ1-1|TRBV10-3|.|TRBD1
TGTGCCATCAGTCCGGGACAGGGTATGAACACTGAAGCTTTCTTT
CAISPGQGMNTEAFF
>TRBJ1-2|TRBV9|.|TRBD1
TGTGCCAGCAGCGGAGGACAGGGGATCAGTGGCTACACCTTC
CASSGGQGISGYTF
>TRBJ1-3|TRBV9|.|.
TGTGCCAGCAGCGTAGACAGCAGCTCTGGAAACACCATATATTTT
CASSVDSSSGNTIYF
>TRBJ1-2|TRBV7-2|.|.
TGTGCCAGCAGCCTCGTACAGGGTTTGCCTGGCTACACCTTC
CASSLVQGLPGYTF
>TRBJ1-5|TRBV4-3|.|.
TGCGCCAGCAGCCAAGTCCATGGCCAGCCCCAGCATTTT
CASSQVHGQPQHF
>TRBJ1-6|TRBV6-5|.|.
TGTGCCAGCTCTCGGGGGACGGACAATTCACCCCTCCACTTT
CASSRGTDNSPLHF
>TRBJ2-6|TRBV19|.|TRBD1
TGTGCCAGTAGTTCCCCAGGGGACAGGGGCTCTGGGGCCAACGTCCTGACTTTC
CASSSPGDRGSGANVLTF
>TRBJ2-7|TRBV7-2|once|TRBD1
TGTGCCAGCAGCGTCTCTACCGGGACAGGGTCCTACGAGCAGTACTTC
CASSVSTGTGSYEQYF
>TRBJ1-3|TRBV6-1|.|TRBD1
TGTGCCAGCAGTGAAACGGACAGGTTAAATTCTGGAAACACCATATATTTT
CASSETDRLNSGNTIYF
>TRBJ2-3|TRBV11-3|.|TRBD2
TGTGCCAGCAGCCCGGAGGCTAGCGGGGGATCCACAGATACGCAGTATTTT
CASSPEASGGSTDTQYF
>TRBJ2-1|TRBV19|.|TRBD2
TGTGCCAGTAGTGTAACAACTAGCGGGGGGGCGCTTAACAATGAGCAGTTCTTC
CASSVTTSGGALNNEQFF
>TRBJ1-4|TRBV2|.|.
TGTGCCAGCAGTCCCGAGGGAGGGAAGGAAAAACTGTTTTTT
CASSPEGGKEKLFF
>TRBJ1-6|TRBV9|.|.
TGTGCCAGCAGCGTCGGGAGGGGGAGCTCCTATAATTCACCCCTCCACTTT
CASSVGRGSSYNSPLHF
>TRBJ2-7|TRBV5-6|.|.
TGTGCCAGCAGCAAATTAGCGATCTACGAGCAGTACTTC
CASSKLAIYEQYF
>TRBJ1-1|TRBV30|.|.
TGTGCCTGGAGTGTAGATGAGTTGAACACTGAAGCTTTCTTT
CAWSVDELNTEAFF
>TRBJ1-5|TRBV2|.|TRBD1
TGTGCCAGCAGGCCGGGGACAGGGGTCCGCCAGCCCCAGCATTTT
CASRPGTGVRQPQHF
>TRBJ1-1|TRBV7-9|.|.
TGTGCCAGCAGCTTAGGTGACAGACAGAACACTGAAGCTTTCTTT
CASSLGDRQNTEAFF
>TRBJ2-1|TRBV27|.|.
TGTGCCAGCAGTAATCTAGCTCGTGAGCAGTTCTTC
CASSNLAREQFF
>TRBJ2-7|TRBV4-3|once|.
TGCGCCAGCAGCCAACAGGGACACCCTGGCTACGAGCAGTACTTC
CASSQQGHPGYEQYF
>TRBJ1-4|TRBV27|.|.
TGTGCCAGCAGTTCCGCAACCAGACAATCAAAACTGTTTTTT
CASSSATRQSKLFF
>TRBJ1-5|TRBV5-5|.|.
TGTGCCAGCAGCCATCGGACAGCTAATCAGCCCCAGCATTTT
CASSHRTANQPQHF
>TRBJ2-1|TRBV7-2|.|.
TGTGCCAGCAGCTTAGGGAGGAATGAGCAGTTCTTC
CASSLGRNEQFF
>TRBJ1-5|TRBV7-2|few|.
TGTGCCAGCAGCTATAAATTTGATCAGCCCCAGCATTTT
CASSYKFDQPQHF
>TRBJ1-3|TRBV7-2|.|.
TGTGCCAGCAGCTTCCCGGGAGAAGGGGTAAACACCATATATTTT
CASSFPGEGVNTIYF
>TRBJ2-3|TRBV15|.|.
TGTGCCACCAGCAGAGGGCACAGCACAGATACGCAGTATTTT
CATSRGHSTDTQYF
>TRBJ1-3|TRBV9|.|.
TGTGCCAGCAGCGTAGACGACTACCTTGGAAACACCATATATTTT
CASSVDDYLGNTIYF
>TRBJ1-2|TRBV30|.|.
TGTGCCTGGAGTTTAGGGCAGGGGTATGGCTACACCTTC
CAWSLGQGYGYTF
>TRBJ1-1|TRBV5-1|.|TRBD1
TGCGCCAGCAGCGTCGGGACAGGGGGGTCAGCTTTCTTT
CASSVGTGGSAFF
>TRBJ2-3|TRBV19|.|.
TGTGCCAGTAGTATACAGGGTGCAGATACGCAGTATTTT
CASSIQGADTQYF
>TRBJ1-6|TRBV7-3|once|TRBD1
TGTGCCAGCAGCTCCTTGGGACAGGGTATCTCACCCCTCCACTTT
CASSSLGQGISPLHF
>TRBJ2-7|TRBV6-5|.|.
TGTGCCAGCAGTTACGGCTCGCCGACAGTCTCCTACGAGCAGTACTTC
CASSYGSPTVSYEQYF
>TRBJ2-1|TRBV6-5|.|.
TGTGCCACCATCACCTCCGCCTACAGGGATGAGCAGTTCTTC
CATITSAYRDEQFF
>TRBJ2-2|TRBV10-3|.|TRBD1
TGTGCCACCTCCGGGACAGGGACAATGGAGCTGTTTTTT
CATSGTGTMELFF
>TRBJ1-5|TRBV6-6|.|TRBD1
TGTGCCAGCAGTTACGGGACAGTACAGCCCCAGCATTTT
CASSYGTVQPQHF
>TRBJ1-1|TRBV9|.|.
TGTGCCAGCAGCGTAGGGGAAAAAGAGGGTGAAGCTTTCTTT
CASSVGEKEGEAFF
>TRBJ1-2|TRBV14|.|TRBD1
TGTGCCAGCAGCCAAGGGACAGGGGGGTACTATGGCTACACCTTC
CASSQGTGGYYGYTF
>TRBJ2-1|TRBV7-2|.|TRBD2
TGTGCCAGCAGCTTAGCCCTAGCGGGGGGGGTCAATGAGCAGTTCTTC
CASSLALAGGVNEQFF
>TRBJ1-5|TRBV6-1|.|.
TGTGCCAGCAGTGAAGCATCAGGGCTCAGCAATCAGCCCCAGCATTTT
CASSEASGLSNQPQHF
>TRBJ1-2|TRBV19|.|TRBD1
TGTGCCAGTAGACCTAGGACAGGGGGCGACTATGGCTACACCTTC
CASRPRTGGDYGYTF
>TRBJ1-4|TRBV18|.|TRBD1
TGTGCCAGCTCACCGGGACAGCAAAATGAAAAACTGTTTTTT
CASSPGQQNEKLFF